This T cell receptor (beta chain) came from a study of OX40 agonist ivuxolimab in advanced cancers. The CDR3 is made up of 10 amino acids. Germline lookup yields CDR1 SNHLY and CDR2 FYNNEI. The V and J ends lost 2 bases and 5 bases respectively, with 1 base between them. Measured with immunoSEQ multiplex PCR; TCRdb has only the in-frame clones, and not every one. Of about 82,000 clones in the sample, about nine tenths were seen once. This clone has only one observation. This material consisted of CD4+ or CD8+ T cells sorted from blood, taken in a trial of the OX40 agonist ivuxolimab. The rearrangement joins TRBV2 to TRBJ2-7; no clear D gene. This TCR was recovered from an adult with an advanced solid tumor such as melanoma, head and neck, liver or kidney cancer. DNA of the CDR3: TGTGCCAGCAGTGAAAACGAGCAGTACTTC. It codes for CASSENEQYF.